The 8 T cell receptor beta chains listed next were all sequenced from one sample in a study of OX40 agonist ivuxolimab in advanced cancers. Data came from immunoSEQ multiplex PCR; TCRdb stores just in-frame clones and leaves some out. In the table there are tens of thousands of clones, approximately 88% of which are singletons. The material sequenced was CD4+ or CD8+ T cells sorted from blood, taken in a trial of the OX40 agonist ivuxolimab. These receptors all stem from an adult with an advanced solid tumor such as melanoma, head and neck, liver or kidney cancer.

The rearrangement joins TRBV15 to TRBJ2-2, with 11 bases fitting TRBD1. V trimming: 3 bases; J trimming: 2 bases; junction bases outside the gene matches: 8. Per germline, CDR1 LNHNV and CDR2 YYDKDF (reference sequence). This CDR3 comprises 18 residues. This chain's CDR3 is CATSRTGTGGGNTGELFF. The CDR3 DNA is TGTGCCACCAGCAGGACCGGGACAGGGGGTGGCAACACCGGGGAGCTGTTTTTT.

Only one count was recorded for this clone. The chain couples TRBV6-5 to TRBJ1-6; the D is unclear. Deletions cut 11 bases from V and 6 bases from J, with 14 bases between. This CDR3 has 13 residues. Germline V gene data show CDR1 as MNHEY and CDR2 as SVGAGI. As DNA, the CDR3 is TGTGCCGCCGGGGAGACCTTTAATTCACCCCTCCACTTT. Translated: CAAGETFNSPLHF.

This rearrangement joins TRBV6-5 to TRBJ2-3; 10 nucleotides match TRBD1. The CDR3 consists of 14 residues. The germline V gene has CDR1 MNHEY and CDR2 SVGAGI. The ends lost 2 bases at V and 4 bases at J; junction bases unmatched: 0. CDR3 residues: CASSYGTGADTQYF. CDR3 nucleotide sequence: TGTGCCAGCAGTTACGGGACAGGGGCAGATACGCAGTATTTT.

The chain recombines TRBV15 with TRBJ2-7; a possible D gene is TRBD1 (6 bases). The V gene's germline CDR1 is LNHNV and CDR2 YYDKDF (reference sequence). The CDR3 is 14 residues long. V gave up 0 bases and J gave up 3 bases, with 9 bases separating them. CDR3 in amino acids: CATSRDKGVYEQYV. Here the CDR3 DNA reads TGTGCCACCAGCAGAGACAAGGGGGTCTACGAGCAGTACGTC.

The J gene is TRBJ1-6, the V gene TRBV29-1; no clear D. Germline assignment: CDR1 SQVTM and CDR2 ANQGSEA. V lost 6 bases, J lost 9 bases, and 15 bases lay in between. The CDR3 spans 13 residues. The CDR3 region has the DNA TGCAGCGTCCTGACATCCGAGGGTTCACCCCTCCACTTT. Translating it yields CSVLTSEGSPLHF. Full variable domain (missing parts from reference TRBV29-1 and TRBJ1-6): SAVISQKPSRDICQRGTSLTIQCQVDSQVTMMFWYRQQPGQSLTLIATANQGSEATYESGFVIDKFPISRPNLTFSTLTVSNMSPEDSSIYLCSVLTSEGSPLHFGNGTRLTVT.

This clone appeared a single time. The V gene is TRBV27, the J gene TRBJ2-7; 8 positions agree with TRBD2. The J segment lost 2 bases and the V segment lost 4 bases, leaving 4 bases of the junction unmatched. The CDR3 totals 14 residues. Germline CDR1 MNHEY, CDR2 SMNVEV (reference sequence). Here the CDR3 reads CASSSLAGTYEQYV. The CDR3 DNA reads TGTGCCAGCAGTTCCTTAGCGGGGACCTACGAGCAGTACGTC.

The V call is TRBV7-9, the J call TRBJ2-3; 9 bases align to TRBD2. Germline V gene lookup returns CDR1 SEHNR and CDR2 FQNEAQ (reference sequence). The V segment lost 5 bases and the J segment 3 bases; nucleotides outside the gene matches: 9. The CDR3 extends over 16 amino acids. The CDR3 protein is CASSQRLGLATDTQYF. Written as DNA, the CDR3 is TGTGCCAGCAGCCAACGTCTTGGACTAGCGACAGATACGCAGTATTTT.

The gene calls are TRBV7-2 and TRBJ2-1; no definite D call. Trimming pared 2 bases from V and 0 bases from J, leaving 8 bases between. The CDR3 is made up of 15 amino acids. The germline V gene has CDR1 SGHTA and CDR2 FQGNSA. The CDR3 loop is CASSLISNSYNEQFF. Written as DNA, the CDR3 is TGTGCCAGCAGCTTAATCAGTAACTCCTACAATGAGCAGTTCTTC.